Described below is a single T cell receptor beta chain sequence and its context. As yet, its antigen is unknown. Preparing the TCRbeta library involved the use of unique molecular identifiers. A single record per CDR3 protein comes from TCRdb applying MiXCR to the PCR reads. The sample holds about 980,000 distinct CDR3 sequences; about 29% are singletons and the top ten take 28%. The entry originates in a study of T-cell reconstitution after alpha-beta-depleted transplantation in children. Study-level findings and limits: Among T cells one year after transplant, newly produced cells accounted for most counts and diversity. Roughly two months post-transplant, alpha-beta T cells reportedly originated from several hundred graft clones that had expanded. High day-60 TCRbeta diversity in some patients came from surviving recipient T cells and thymic progenitors.

The V gene's germline CDR1 is MNHNS and CDR2 SASEGT. The CDR3 length is 14 residues. V lost 0 bases and J lost 2, with 7 bases in between. The specimen comprised PBMCs, mostly from graft donor cells, sampled 360 days after TCRalphabeta/CD19-depleted stem cell transplant. The sequence was obtained from a boy in the first two years of life who had a stem cell transplant for SCID, so the T cells may come from the graft donor. This sequence joins TRBV6-1 and TRBJ1-1; a possible D gene is TRBD1 (5 bases). The CDR3 DNA is TGTGCCAGCAGTGAAGCGGGGCCTAACACTGAAGCTTTCTTT. The encoded protein is CASSEAGPNTEAFF.